These 14 T cell receptor beta chains share one sample of origin, sequenced in a study of CD8 T cells in Susac syndrome. Reverse transcription of roughly 0.5 to 1 ug RNA was performed with random hexamers. TCRdb fed the immunoSEQ multiplex PCR reads into MiXCR, producing one record per CDR3 protein. Among about 130,000 distinct CDR3 sequences listed, around 95% were seen once. Input material: CD8+ T cells from PBMCs. The receptor set was obtained from a human donor with Susac syndrome.

The rearrangement links TRBV2 to TRBJ2-7; 8 bases align to TRBD2. V lost 1 base and J lost 5; bases outside the gene matches: 7. The V gene's germline CDR1 is SNHLY and CDR2 FYNNEI. The CDR3 has 15 residues. CDR3 region: CASSEGSGSVDEQYF. Here the CDR3 DNA reads TGTGCCAGCAGTGAAGGGAGCGGGAGCGTCGACGAGCAGTACTTC.

The chain carries TRBV24-1 and TRBJ1-5; the D is unclear. This CDR3 has 12 amino acids. Germline CDR1 and CDR2: KGHDR and SFDVKD. Trimming took 2 bases from V and 5 from J, leaving 3 bases between them. This chain's CDR3 is CATSDWYQPQHF. The CDR3 coding sequence is TGTGCCACCAGTGATTGGTATCAGCCCCAGCATTTT.

J is TRBJ2-7 and V is TRBV24-1; TRBD1 might be the D (6 bases). V gave up 6 bases and J gave up 0 bases, with 11 bases separating them. Per the germline V gene, CDR1 is KGHDR and CDR2 is SFDVKD. The length of the CDR3 is 14 residues. The CDR3 reads CATSNGQPSYEQYF. The CDR3 DNA follows: TGTGCCACCAGTAACGGACAGCCCTCCTACGAGCAGTACTTC.

The chain uses TRBV7-9 and TRBJ2-7; possibly TRBD2 for D (6 bases). The V gene's germline CDR1 is SEHNR and CDR2 FQNEAQ (reference sequence). Trimming pared 5 bases from V and 3 bases from J, leaving 14 bases between. This CDR3 contains 14 residues. CDR3 DNA sequence: TGTGCCAGCAGCGCGGACTATACAGACTACGAGCAGTACTTC. Translation gives CASSADYTDYEQYF.

The chain is built from TRBV19 and TRBJ2-7; maybe TRBD2 (6 bases). The germline V and J ends were trimmed by 6 bases and 7 bases, with 13 bases remaining between them. This CDR3 comprises 12 residues. Germline loops: CDR1 LNHDA, CDR2 SQIVND (reference sequence). CDR3 in DNA: TGTGCCAGTAGCACGGGAGCCGGGGAGCAGTACTTC. Amino acid sequence: CASSTGAGEQYF.

This chain joins TRBV15 and TRBJ2-5, with a weak D call TRBD2 (5 bases). Deletions cut 1 base from V and 3 bases from J, with 12 bases between. Germline V CDR1 and CDR2: LNHNV, YYDKDF (reference sequence). This CDR3 has 15 amino acids. The CDR3 DNA reads as TGTGCCACCAGCAGAGGACCAGACGGGAAAGAGACCCAGTACTTC. Its translation is CATSRGPDGKETQYF. Full variable domain (missing parts from reference TRBV15 and TRBJ2-5): DAMVIQNPRYQVTQFGKPVTLSCSQTLNHNVMYWYQQKSSQAPKLLFHYYDKDFNNEADTPDNFQSRRPNTSFCFLDIRSPGLGDTAMYLCATSRGPDGKETQYFGPGTRLLVL.

V is TRBV29-1 and J is TRBJ1-1, with D possibly being TRBD1 (5 bases). Trimming pared 7 bases from V and 7 bases from J, leaving 19 bases between. The germline CDR1 and CDR2 sequences are SQVTM and ANQGSEA. This CDR3 has 13 residues. The CDR3 DNA reads TGCAGCGCCTTACTCAGGGAGCATATTGAAGCTTTCTTT. Its protein is CSALLREHIEAFF.

The rearrangement links TRBV27 to TRBJ1-2; TRBD1 is a possible D gene (5 bases). The germline V gene encodes CDR1 MNHEY and CDR2 SMNVEV (reference sequence). Trimming took off 0 bases at V and 5 bases at J, with 10 bases between the two ends. There are 14 residues in the CDR3. As DNA, the CDR3 is TGTGCCAGCAGTTTATCGCTTGAGGGGTATGGCTACACCTTC. As protein: CASSLSLEGYGYTF.

V is TRBV27 and J is TRBJ2-5; 8 bases line up with TRBD1. The CDR3 has 16 residues. The junction had 11 bases not matched to a gene; V was cut back by 3 bases and J by 5 bases. Germline CDR1 reads MNHEY; CDR2 reads SMNVEV (reference sequence). This CDR3 is CASSLVAGGDGETQYF. CDR3 bases: TGTGCCAGCAGTTTGGTGGCAGGGGGCGATGGTGAGACCCAGTACTTC.

The rearrangement uses TRBV7-2 and TRBJ1-1, with D uncertain. V lost 2 bases and J lost 7, with 11 bases in between. CDR1 and CDR2 from the germline V gene are SGHTA and FQGNSA. There are 13 residues in the CDR3. The CDR3 is CASSLFSTSEAFF. CDR3 DNA sequence: TGTGCCAGCAGCTTATTCTCGACAAGTGAAGCTTTCTTT.

CDR3 DNA sequence: TGTGCCAGCAGTCCCGCTCTCAACACCGGGGAGCTGTTTTTT. Encoded protein: CASSPALNTGELFF. The chain links TRBV28 to TRBJ2-2; no definite D call. Germline CDR1 and CDR2: MDHEN and SYDVKM. V lost 5 bases and J lost 2, with 9 bases in between. This CDR3 is 14 amino acids long. The whole variable domain, filled in from reference TRBV28 and TRBJ2-2, reads DVKVTQSSRYLVKRTGEKVFLECVQDMDHENMFWYRQDPGLGLRLIYFSYDVKMKEKGDIPEGYSVSREKKERFSLILESASTNQTSMYLCASSPALNTGELFFGEGSRLTVL.

The genes are TRBV24-1 and TRBJ2-1; 8 bases are a match to TRBD1. The CDR3 sequence is 15 residues long. Losses at the gene ends were 4 bases for V and 7 bases for J; bases not matched to a gene: 8. Germline CDR1 and CDR2: KGHDR and SFDVKD. The CDR3, as DNA: TGTGCCACCAGTGAAGGGGCAGGGGGCTTGAATGAGCAGTTCTTC. It yields the protein CATSEGAGGLNEQFF.

The chain uses TRBV27 and TRBJ2-7; D is possibly TRBD2 (5 bases). The germline CDR1 and CDR2 sequences are MNHEY and SMNVEV (reference sequence). V shed 4 bases and J shed 0 bases, with 10 bases lying between them. The length of the CDR3 is 14 residues. The CDR3 reads CASSSYSDSYEQYF. CDR3 nucleotides: TGTGCCAGCAGTTCTTATAGCGACTCCTACGAGCAGTACTTC.

The J gene is TRBJ1-1, the V gene TRBV13; D gene ambiguous. Between the trimmed V and J ends, which lost 4 bases and 1 base, there was a span of 10 bases. The CDR3 has 14 amino acids. Germline V gives CDR1 PRHDT, CDR2 FYEKMQ (reference sequence). CDR3 DNA: TGTGCCAGCAGCTCCGGACTGAAGAACACTGAAGCTTTCTTT. The encoded protein is CASSSGLKNTEAFF.